The clone carrying this T cell receptor (beta chain) has a handful of counts. Its antigen remains unknown. This entry comes from a study of human T cells and chemical hapten exposure. Study overall: Patients got weekly scalp diphenylcyclopropenone doses over the approximately 24-week study.

TCRdb analysed the RACE reads with MiXCR anew, one entry per CDR3 protein. The sample has about 90,000 distinct CDR3 sequences; roughly a tenth are singletons. This sample's time point: patch test 3, about 24 weeks after DPC sensitization. Treatment specified: therapeutic diphenylcyclopropenone sensitization with weekly scalp DPC. Every patch test was put on after a blood sample was taken. Germline-derived CDR1 and CDR2 are SEHNR and FQNEAQ (reference sequence). The CDR3 loop spans 16 amino acids. V dropped 11 bases and J dropped 1; count of bases not matched to a gene: 13. Study conclusions and caveats: Versus controls, expanded TCRs had significantly more large CDR3 similarity clusters.

This clonotype was sampled from a woman aged 25-40 years with alopecia areata. Some clones in this sample may be carry-over from other donors' samples. This sequence joins TRBV7-9 and TRBJ2-2; 7 nucleotides agree with TRBD2. The starting material was whole blood, obtained in connection with sensitization to the hapten diphenylcyclopropenone (DPC). Here the CDR3 DNA reads TGTGCCTCCGTGGGGGAGGGCAAAGAGAACACCGGGGAGCTGTTTTTT. This translates into CASVGEGKENTGELFF.